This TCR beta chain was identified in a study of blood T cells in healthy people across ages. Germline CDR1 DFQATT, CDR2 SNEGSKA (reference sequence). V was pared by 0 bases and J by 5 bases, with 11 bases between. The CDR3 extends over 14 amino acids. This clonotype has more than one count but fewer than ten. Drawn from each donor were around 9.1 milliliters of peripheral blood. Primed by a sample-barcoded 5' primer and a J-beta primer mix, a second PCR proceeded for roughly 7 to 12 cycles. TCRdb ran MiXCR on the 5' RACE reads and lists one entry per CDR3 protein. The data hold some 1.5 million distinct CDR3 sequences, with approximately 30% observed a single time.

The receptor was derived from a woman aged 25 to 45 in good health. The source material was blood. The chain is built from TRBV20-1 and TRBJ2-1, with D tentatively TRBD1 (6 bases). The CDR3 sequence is CSARDPRGNNEQFF. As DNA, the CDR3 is TGCAGTGCTAGAGATCCCAGGGGCAACAATGAGCAGTTCTTC.